What follows describes a single T cell receptor (beta chain). These data originate in a study of CD8+ T cells in alopecia areata. The treatment is: oral pan-JAK inhibitor, 5-10 mg twice daily. Germline V CDR1 and CDR2: SGHDT, YYEEEE. CDR3 length: 14 residues. The ends lost 0 bases at V and 6 bases at J; junction bases unmatched: 3. RNA was extracted and reverse transcribed into cDNA as the sequencing template. Repertoires were generated with immunoSEQ multiplex PCR, while TCRdb's copy carries only in-frame clones and drops some. Of 190,000 or so clones listed, about 60% are singletons. The sequence derives from a human donor with alopecia areata. This chain connects TRBV5-6 to TRBJ2-3; 8 nucleotides agree with TRBD1. The sample consisted of CD8+ T cells sorted from blood, taken at week 24, from a patient treated with tofacitinib. CDR3 region: CASSLGQGMDTQYF. Written as DNA, the CDR3 is TGTGCCAGCAGCTTGGGACAGGGGATGGATACGCAGTATTTT.